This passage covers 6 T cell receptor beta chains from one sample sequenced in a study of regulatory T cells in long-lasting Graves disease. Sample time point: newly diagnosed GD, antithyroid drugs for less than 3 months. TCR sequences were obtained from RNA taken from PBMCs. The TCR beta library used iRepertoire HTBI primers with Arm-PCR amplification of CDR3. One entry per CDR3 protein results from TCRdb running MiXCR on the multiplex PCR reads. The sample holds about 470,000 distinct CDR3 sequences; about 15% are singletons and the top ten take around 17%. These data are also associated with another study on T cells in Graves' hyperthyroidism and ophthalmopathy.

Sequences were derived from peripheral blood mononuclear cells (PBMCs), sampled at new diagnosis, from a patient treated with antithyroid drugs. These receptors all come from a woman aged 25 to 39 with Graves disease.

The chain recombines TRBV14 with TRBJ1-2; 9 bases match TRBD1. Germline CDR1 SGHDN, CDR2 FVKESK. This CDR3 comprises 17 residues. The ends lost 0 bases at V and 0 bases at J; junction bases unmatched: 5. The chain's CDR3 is CASSQEGQGRTNYGYTF. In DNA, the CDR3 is TGTGCCAGCAGCCAAGAGGGACAGGGTAGAACTAACTATGGCTACACCTTC.

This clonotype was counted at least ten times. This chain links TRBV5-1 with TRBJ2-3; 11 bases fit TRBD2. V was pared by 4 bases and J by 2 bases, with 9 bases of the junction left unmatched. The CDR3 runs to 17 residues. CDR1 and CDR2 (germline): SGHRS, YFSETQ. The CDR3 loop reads CASSAPGLAVDTDTQYF. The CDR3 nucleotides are TGCGCCAGCAGCGCCCCGGGACTAGCGGTAGACACAGATACGCAGTATTTT.

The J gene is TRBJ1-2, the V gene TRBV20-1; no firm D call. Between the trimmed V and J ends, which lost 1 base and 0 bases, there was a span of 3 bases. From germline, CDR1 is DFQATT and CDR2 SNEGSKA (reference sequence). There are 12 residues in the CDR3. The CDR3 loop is CSARVPNYGYTF. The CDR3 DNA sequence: TGCAGTGCTAGAGTCCCTAACTATGGCTACACCTTC.

CDR3 DNA sequence: TGTGCCAGCACCTCGCGGGGACAGGGATACAATGAGCAGTTCTTC. It encodes CASTSRGQGYNEQFF. This rearrangement joins TRBV13 to TRBJ2-1, with 9 positions matching TRBD1. Trimming took 7 bases from V and 4 from J; bases not matched to a gene: 8. The length of the CDR3 is 15 residues. Germline-derived CDR1 and CDR2 are PRHDT and FYEKMQ (reference sequence).

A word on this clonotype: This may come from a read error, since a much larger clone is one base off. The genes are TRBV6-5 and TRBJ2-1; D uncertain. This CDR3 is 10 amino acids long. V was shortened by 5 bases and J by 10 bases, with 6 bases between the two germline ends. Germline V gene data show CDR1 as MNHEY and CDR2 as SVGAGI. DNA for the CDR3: TGTGCCAGCAGTACATACGAGCAGTTCTTC. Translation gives CASSTYEQFF.

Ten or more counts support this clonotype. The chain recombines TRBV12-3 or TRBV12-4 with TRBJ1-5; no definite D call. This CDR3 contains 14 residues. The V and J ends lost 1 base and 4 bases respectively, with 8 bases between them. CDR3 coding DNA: TGTGCCAGCAGTTTAGTGCGGGAAAATCAGCCCCAGCATTTT. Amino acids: CASSLVRENQPQHF.